This T cell receptor beta chain was recovered during a study of T cells after yellow fever vaccination. From germline, CDR1 is SNHLY and CDR2 FYNNEI. This CDR3 contains 13 residues. J was trimmed by 8 bases and V by 7 bases; bases with no gene match: 9. In TCRdb, the 5' RACE reads were re-called with MiXCR into one record per CDR3 protein. The repertoire holds 150,000 to 200,000 distinct CDR3 sequences, with approximately 6.2% as singletons. This specimen consisted of CD4+ T cells sorted from PBMCs, obtained on the day of the first yellow fever vaccination. The TCR was taken from a young man who received the YFV17D yellow fever vaccine. This chain links TRBV2 with TRBJ2-3, with 7 bases matching TRBD2. The CDR3 DNA reads as TGTGCCAGCAATTTGGACGGACTAGGTACGCAGTATTTT. Protein sequence: CASNLDGLGTQYF.